This entry features one T cell receptor (beta chain) sequence. V shed 6 bases and J 0 bases; nucleotides not matched to a gene: 9. This CDR3 has 16 amino acids. The germline gives CDR1 MNHEY, CDR2 SVGAGI. This sample is drawn from a study of control samples from healthy donors and cancer patients. Some clones are missing from TCRdb's copy, which holds only in-frame ones; the method was immunoSEQ multiplex PCR. In the table there are 100,000 to 150,000 clones, 80% to 95% of which are singletons. Input material: blood. This chain connects TRBV6-5 to TRBJ2-7; the match to TRBD1 covers 9 bases. This receptor was taken from a man in his forties in good health. CDR3 nucleotide sequence: TGTGCCAGCAGGTACCGGGACAGGGCCCCCTCCTACGAGCAGTACTTC. Protein: CASRYRDRAPSYEQYF.